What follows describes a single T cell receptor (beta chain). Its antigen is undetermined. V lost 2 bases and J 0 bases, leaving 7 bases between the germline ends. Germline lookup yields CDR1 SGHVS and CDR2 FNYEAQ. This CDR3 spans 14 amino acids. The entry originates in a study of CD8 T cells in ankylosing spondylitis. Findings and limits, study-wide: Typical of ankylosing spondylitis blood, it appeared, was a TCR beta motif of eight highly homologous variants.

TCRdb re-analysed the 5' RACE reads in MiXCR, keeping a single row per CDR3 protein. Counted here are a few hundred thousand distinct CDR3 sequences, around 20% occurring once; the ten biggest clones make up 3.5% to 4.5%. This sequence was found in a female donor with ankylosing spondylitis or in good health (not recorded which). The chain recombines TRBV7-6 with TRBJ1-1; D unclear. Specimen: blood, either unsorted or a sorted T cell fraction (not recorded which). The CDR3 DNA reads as TGTGCCAGCAGCTTACCTTTGGTGAACACTGAAGCTTTCTTT. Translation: CASSLPLVNTEAFF. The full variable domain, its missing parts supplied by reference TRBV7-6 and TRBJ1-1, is GAGVSQSPRYKVTKRGQDVALRCDPISGHVSLYWYRQALGQGPEFLTYFNYEAQQDKSGLPNDRFSAERPEGSISTLTIQRTEQRDSAMYRCASSLPLVNTEAFFGQGTRLTVV.